This T cell receptor beta chain was sequenced for a study of T cells in localized non-small cell lung cancer. Measured with immunoSEQ multiplex PCR; TCRdb has only the in-frame clones, and not every one. The sample has approximately 57,000 clones; roughly 90% are singletons. Trimming took off 0 bases at V and 7 bases at J, with 12 bases between the two ends. The CDR3 loop spans 15 amino acids. Germline lookup yields CDR1 MNHNS and CDR2 SASEGT. As concerns this clone: Its antigen is still unknown.

Study-wide findings and caveats: Longer overall survival was associated with a higher density of T cells in the blood.

This sample comprised peripheral blood, obtained before any cancer treatment. The receptor's source is a woman aged 35 to 69 with stage I lung adenocarcinoma. The gene calls are TRBV6-1 and TRBJ1-4; the D gene is possibly TRBD1 (5 bases). The CDR3 here is CASSEAAGWSEKLFF. The CDR3 coding sequence is TGTGCCAGCAGTGAAGCGGCAGGGTGGAGTGAAAAACTGTTTTTT.